This T cell receptor beta chain was profiled in a study of OX40 agonist ivuxolimab in advanced cancers. Findings of the study overall: CD4+ and CD8+ blood T cells expanded clonally by week 6 at 0.1 to 3.0 mg/kg.

CDR1 and CDR2 from the germline V gene are SGHNT and YENEEA. V shed 5 bases and J 0 bases; nucleotides not matched to a gene: 3. The CDR3 runs to 15 residues. Produced via immunoSEQ multiplex PCR; TCRdb's table is partial and in-frame only. This table holds 70,000 to 80,000 clones, 85% to 95% found once. With regard to this clone: The antigen is undetermined.

The receptor's source is an adult with an advanced solid tumor such as melanoma, head and neck, liver or kidney cancer. The chain is built from TRBV11-3 and TRBJ2-7, with 11 bases matching TRBD1. This material consisted of CD4+ or CD8+ T cells sorted from blood, taken in a trial of the OX40 agonist ivuxolimab. As DNA, the CDR3 is TGTGCCAGCAGCCCGGGACAGGGGGACTCCTACGAGCAGTACTTC. Its protein is CASSPGQGDSYEQYF.